The rows below give T cell receptor beta chains drawn from one sample of a study of low-dose radiotherapy and immunotherapy resistance in tumors. One entry per CDR3 protein, called by TCRdb with MiXCR from the reads. The table lists 95,000 to 100,000 distinct CDR3 sequences, roughly 20% of them singletons. Sequencing was performed on PBMCs, taken after low-dose radiotherapy plus immunotherapy. The receptors were sampled from a male donor with prostate cancer. CDR3s include the opening cysteine and the closing phenylalanine or tryptophan.

j_gene: TRBJ1-2
v_gene: TRBV4-1
CDR3aa: CASSQVHIRDYTF

j_gene: TRBJ1-5
v_gene: TRBV6-6
CDR3aa: CASSYSQTGYGGNQPQHF

j_gene: TRBJ2-7
v_gene: TRBV6-5
CDR3aa: CASSLEGLAGYEQYF

j_gene: TRBJ1-6
v_gene: TRBV10-2
CDR3aa: CASSEISDNSPLHF

j_gene: TRBJ1-2
v_gene: TRBV30
CDR3aa: CAWSSGTPYGYTF

j_gene: TRBJ2-5
v_gene: TRBV5-5
CDR3aa: CASSLGPDQETQYF

j_gene: TRBJ2-1
v_gene: TRBV20-1
CDR3aa: CSTTGGSDYNEQFF

j_gene: TRBJ2-2
v_gene: TRBV5-6
CDR3aa: CASSPWNTGELFF

j_gene: TRBJ2-7
v_gene: TRBV4-2
CDR3aa: CASSQDGSRGVSYEQYF

j_gene: TRBJ2-7
v_gene: TRBV7-6
CDR3aa: CASSLSRDRAYEQYF

j_gene: TRBJ2-2
v_gene: TRBV7-9
CDR3aa: CASSLVRAGETGELFFF

j_gene: TRBJ1-6
v_gene: TRBV28
CDR3aa: CASSSGQGWPPLHF

j_gene: TRBJ2-1
v_gene: TRBV29-1
CDR3aa: CSVEGGGDDLDNEQFF

j_gene: TRBJ1-2
v_gene: TRBV2
CDR3aa: CASSEAPLLEDGYTF

j_gene: TRBJ2-7
v_gene: TRBV20-1
CDR3aa: CSAPTGRPPYEQYF